What follows describes a single T cell receptor beta chain. Its antigen has not been determined. No much larger clonotype is one base removed from it; base qualities were not supplied. These data come from a study of response to subunit inactivated influenza vaccine (dated by TCRdb to the late 2010s). Regarding the complete study: Deep quantitative T cell receptor repertoire profiling was used in the study to track responses to a trivalent subunit inactivated influenza vaccine.

Library preparation was by RT-PCR. TCRdb records Illumina HiSeq 2500 as the sequencer. TCRdb trimmed the raw reads at Q25, called clones with MiXCR and kept productive beta chains. Rows with a matching CDR3 protein are joined into one entry that keeps the most common DNA and genes. The sample yields approximately 500,000 distinct CDR3 sequences; less than 15% were counted once. The top ten constitute around 10% of the sample. Reading from cysteine to phenylalanine, the CDR3 counts 15 amino acids. Only the CDR3 region is kept as DNA, spanning 45 bases read in frame from base 1. Based on the germline V gene, the CDR1 and CDR2 sequences are SGDLS and YYNGEE. Cut back by 2 bases and 4 bases, the V and J ends lie 13 bases apart. The full study reports these points: The authors suggested that each seasonal influenza vaccination may recruit only a limited number of new T cells.

The specimen comprised PBMCs from blood, sampled roughly 13 days after vaccination. This clonotype was obtained from a man over 45 who received an inactivated influenza vaccine. Donor details come from another sample of the same person, matched by shared clones. The receptor chain draws on TRBV9 and TRBJ1-5; the D gene lacks a confident call. The DNA sequence is TGTGCCAGCAGCGTTATGGACGGCCGGAATCAGCCCCAGCATTTT. Translated, this gives CASSVMDGRNQPQHF.